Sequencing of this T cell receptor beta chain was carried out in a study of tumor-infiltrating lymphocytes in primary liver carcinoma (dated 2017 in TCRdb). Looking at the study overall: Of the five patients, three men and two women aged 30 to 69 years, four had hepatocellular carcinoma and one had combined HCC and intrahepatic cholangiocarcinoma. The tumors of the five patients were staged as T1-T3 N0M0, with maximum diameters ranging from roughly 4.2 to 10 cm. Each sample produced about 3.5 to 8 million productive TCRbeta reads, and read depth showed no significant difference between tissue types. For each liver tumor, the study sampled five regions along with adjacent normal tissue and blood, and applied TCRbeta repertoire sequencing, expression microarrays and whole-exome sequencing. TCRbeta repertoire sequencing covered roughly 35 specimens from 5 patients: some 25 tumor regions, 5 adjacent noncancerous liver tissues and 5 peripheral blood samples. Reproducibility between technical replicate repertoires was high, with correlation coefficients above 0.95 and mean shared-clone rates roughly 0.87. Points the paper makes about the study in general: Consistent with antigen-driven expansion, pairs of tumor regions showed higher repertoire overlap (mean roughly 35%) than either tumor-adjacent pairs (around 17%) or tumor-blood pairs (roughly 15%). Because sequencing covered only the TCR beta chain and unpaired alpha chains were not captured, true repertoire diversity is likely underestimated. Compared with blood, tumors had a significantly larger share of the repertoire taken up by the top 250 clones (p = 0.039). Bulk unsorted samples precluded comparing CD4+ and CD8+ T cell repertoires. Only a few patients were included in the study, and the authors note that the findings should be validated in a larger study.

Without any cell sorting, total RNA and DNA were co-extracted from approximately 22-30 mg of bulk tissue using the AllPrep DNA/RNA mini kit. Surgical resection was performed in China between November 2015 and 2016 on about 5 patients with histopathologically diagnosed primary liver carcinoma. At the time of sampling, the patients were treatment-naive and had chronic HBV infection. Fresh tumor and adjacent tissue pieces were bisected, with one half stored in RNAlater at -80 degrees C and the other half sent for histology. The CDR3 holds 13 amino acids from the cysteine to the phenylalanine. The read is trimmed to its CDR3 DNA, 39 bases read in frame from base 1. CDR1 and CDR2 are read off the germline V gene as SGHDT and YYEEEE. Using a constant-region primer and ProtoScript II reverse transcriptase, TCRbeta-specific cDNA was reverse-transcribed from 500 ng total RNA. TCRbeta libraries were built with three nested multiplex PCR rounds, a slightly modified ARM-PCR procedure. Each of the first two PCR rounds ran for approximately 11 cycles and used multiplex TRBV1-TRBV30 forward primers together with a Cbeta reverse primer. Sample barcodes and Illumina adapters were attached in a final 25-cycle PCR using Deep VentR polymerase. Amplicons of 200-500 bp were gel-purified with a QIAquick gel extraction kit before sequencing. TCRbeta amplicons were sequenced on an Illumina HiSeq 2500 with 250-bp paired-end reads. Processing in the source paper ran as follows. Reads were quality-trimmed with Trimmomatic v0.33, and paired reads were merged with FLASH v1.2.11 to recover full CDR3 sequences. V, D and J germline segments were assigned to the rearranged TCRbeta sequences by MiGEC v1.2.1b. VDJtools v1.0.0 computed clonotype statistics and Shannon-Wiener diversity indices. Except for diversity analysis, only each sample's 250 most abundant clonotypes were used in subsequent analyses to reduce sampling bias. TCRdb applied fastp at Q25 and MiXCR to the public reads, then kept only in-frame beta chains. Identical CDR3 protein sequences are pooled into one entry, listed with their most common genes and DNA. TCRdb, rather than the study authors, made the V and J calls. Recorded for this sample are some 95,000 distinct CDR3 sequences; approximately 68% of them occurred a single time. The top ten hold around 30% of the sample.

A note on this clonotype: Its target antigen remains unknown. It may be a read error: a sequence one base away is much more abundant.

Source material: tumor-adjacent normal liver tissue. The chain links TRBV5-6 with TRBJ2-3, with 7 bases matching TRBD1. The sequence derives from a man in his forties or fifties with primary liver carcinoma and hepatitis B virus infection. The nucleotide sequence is TGTGCCAGCAGCTTTAAGGGGGCAGATATGCAGTATTTT. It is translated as CASSFKGADMQYF.